This T cell receptor (beta chain) came from a study of radiation and T cells in renal cell carcinoma. Overall study results and limits: In blood, top tumor clones expanded by 2 weeks, shrinking by 4.

Sequencing used immunoSEQ multiplex PCR; TCRdb keeps in-frame clones, though not all of them. The sample lists some 110,000 clones, about four fifths seen once, with around 3% in the top ten. Concerning this clone: Its antigen is as yet unknown.

Time point here: baseline pretreatment blood. Treatment meaning: 15 Gy SBRT to primary tumor, nephrectomy 4 weeks later. The CDR3 totals 13 residues. The receptor was isolated from a woman aged 55-70 years with renal cell carcinoma. The rearrangement joins TRBV21-1 to TRBJ1-2; the D call in the table, TRBD1, was not verified against the DNA. TRBV21-1 is a pseudogene. The material was blood, obtained from a patient whose treatment included radiotherapy and nephrectomy. The CDR3 sequence: CAEGTATYYGYTF. For the CDR3, the DNA is TGTGCCGAAGGGACAGCAACTTACTATGGCTACACCTTC.